The rows below give T cell receptor beta chains drawn from one sample of a study of blood T cell repertoires in COVID-19. Sequencing was performed with immunoSEQ multiplex PCR; in TCRdb, only in-frame clones are kept and a portion is missing. Of a few hundred thousand clones detected, roughly 90% appear once; the ten largest clones hold more than 1.5%. The sequenced material came from PBMCs or T cells enriched from blood (not recorded which). All receptors derive from a woman aged 55-69 years who had recovered from COVID-19. Both conserved end residues are part of each CDR3. D genes are given only for firm matches. Size is omitted from some rows. Given values are once, few, many or a class for expanded clones.

V	size	J	D	CDR3	DNA
TRBV6-5	-	TRBJ2-5	-	CASSYSIQQETQYF	TGTGCCAGCAGTTACTCGATACAGCAAGAGACCCAGTACTTC
TRBV5-5	-	TRBJ2-1	-	CASSLIGDMEQFF	TGTGCCAGCAGCTTGATTGGTGACATGGAGCAGTTCTTC
TRBV10-2	-	TRBJ1-5	-	CAIMGWAGNQPQHF	TGCGCCATCATGGGTTGGGCCGGCAATCAGCCCCAGCATTTT
TRBV6-4	few	TRBJ2-3	TRBD2	CASSSGTSGPQPQYF	TGTGCCAGCAGTTCCGGGACTAGCGGCCCTCAGCCGCAGTATTTT
TRBV7-2	-	TRBJ2-7	-	CASSSFYEQYF	TGTGCCAGCAGCTCGTTCTACGAGCAGTACTTC
TRBV28	-	TRBJ2-1	-	CASTLGGARYEQFF	TGTGCCAGCACCCTAGGGGGGGCTCGGTATGAGCAGTTCTTC
TRBV28	-	TRBJ1-3	-	CASSLVQPSGNTIYF	TGTGCCAGCAGTTTAGTACAGCCCTCTGGAAACACCATATATTTT
TRBV5-1	-	TRBJ1-2	-	CASSLAVPGYDYTF	TGCGCCAGCAGCTTGGCGGTACCGGGGTATGACTACACCTTC
TRBV5-1	-	TRBJ2-3	TRBD1	CASSLGQEADTQYF	TGCGCCAGCAGCCTGGGACAGGAGGCAGATACGCAGTATTTT
TRBV27	few	TRBJ2-3	-	CASTHGTDTQYF	TGTGCCAGCACACACGGCACAGATACGCAGTATTTT
TRBV28	-	TRBJ2-3	TRBD2	CASTSGAKDTQYF	TGTGCCAGCACTAGCGGGGCGAAAGATACGCAGTATTTT
TRBV7-8	once	TRBJ1-5	-	CASSLGQGLGNQPQHF	TGTGCCAGCAGCTTAGGGCAGGGACTAGGCAATCAGCCCCAGCATTTT
TRBV30	-	TRBJ1-1	TRBD1	CAWGRQGLGTEAFF	TGTGCCTGGGGGAGACAGGGGCTCGGCACTGAAGCTTTCTTT
TRBV5-1	-	TRBJ2-5	TRBD1	CASSFGQGAGAETQYF	TGCGCCAGCAGCTTCGGACAGGGGGCAGGGGCAGAGACCCAGTACTTC
TRBV6-5	-	TRBJ2-7	-	CASSYSPARSYEQYF	TGTGCCAGCAGTTACTCGCCCGCGAGGAGCTACGAGCAGTACTTC
TRBV27	-	TRBJ2-7	TRBD1	CASSLADRDEQYF	TGTGCCAGCAGTTTAGCGGACAGGGACGAGCAGTACTTC
TRBV10-3	-	TRBJ2-5	-	CAISEQQGGLETQYF	TGTGCCATCAGTGAGCAACAGGGAGGGCTTGAGACCCAGTACTTC
TRBV6-5	-	TRBJ2-5	-	CASSSSGASQETQYF	TGTGCCAGCAGTTCGTCGGGAGCATCACAAGAGACCCAGTACTTC
TRBV30	-	TRBJ2-5	-	CAWSVETQYF	TGTGCCTGGTCGGTGGAGACCCAGTACTTC
TRBV28	-	TRBJ1-1	-	CASSPLGEVAEAFF	TGTGCCAGCAGTCCCCTAGGGGAAGTGGCTGAAGCTTTCTTT
TRBV5-1	-	TRBJ1-1	-	CASSFLGENQAFF	TGCGCCAGCAGCTTCTTAGGGGAAAACCAAGCTTTCTTT
TRBV28	-	TRBJ2-7	-	CASSLQGIYEQYF	TGTGCCAGCAGTTTGCAGGGAATCTACGAGCAGTACTTC
TRBV27	-	TRBJ2-2	TRBD2	CASSSLAGVNTGELFF	TGTGCCAGCAGTTCACTAGCGGGAGTGAACACCGGGGAGCTGTTTTTT
TRBV5-8	-	TRBJ1-6	TRBD1	CASRQRDRASPLHF	TGTGCCAGCAGACAGAGAGACAGGGCTTCACCCCTCCACTTT
TRBV2	-	TRBJ2-7	-	CASSLARSSYEQYF	TGTGCCAGCAGTCTAGCGAGGAGCTCCTACGAGCAGTACTTC
TRBV24-1	-	TRBJ2-3	-	CATSDGLGRGAQDTQYF	TGTGCCACCAGTGATGGTTTGGGACGGGGGGCGCAAGATACGCAGTATTTT
TRBV5-8	-	TRBJ2-3	-	CASSLDGSADTQYF	TGTGCCAGCAGCTTGGACGGTAGTGCAGATACGCAGTATTTT